The 29 T cell receptor beta chains reported below all come from one sample, sequenced in a study of blood T cell repertoires in COVID-19. Only in-frame clones appear in the TCRdb table, and some are missing; sequencing was by immunoSEQ multiplex PCR. This table has about 250,000 clones, 80% to 90% appearing once. Sequencing was carried out using PBMCs or T cells enriched from blood (not recorded which). The receptors originated from a woman in her twenties or thirties who had recovered from COVID-19.

The chain uses TRBV7-6 and TRBJ1-1; 8 bases line up with TRBD1. After removal of 4 bases from V and 5 bases from J, the junction contained 15 bases not matched to a gene. CDR1 SGHVS and CDR2 FNYEAQ come from the germline V gene. There are 17 residues in the CDR3. CDR3 amino acids: CASSSGTGRLRGTEAFF. CDR3 coding DNA: TGTGCCAGCAGCTCCGGGACAGGCCGTCTAAGGGGGACTGAAGCTTTCTTT.

This chain uses TRBV27 with TRBJ1-1; 7 bases map to TRBD1. CDR1 is MNHEY, CDR2 SMNVEV, per germline (reference sequence). V lost 2 bases and J lost 0; bases outside the gene matches: 21. The CDR3 is 21 residues long. The CDR3 DNA is TGTGCCAGCAGTTTAGCGGTCCGGGACAGCGATAGCCTAATAATGAACACTGAAGCTTTCTTT. This translates into CASSLAVRDSDSLIMNTEAFF.

J is TRBJ1-6 and V is TRBV7-7, with D possibly TRBD1 on 6 matching bases. The V gene's germline CDR1 is SSHAT and CDR2 FNYEAQ (reference sequence). The CDR3 covers 14 residues. The V gene lost 2 bases and the J gene lost 8 bases, with 10 bases spanning the gap. The DNA of the CDR3 is TGTGCCAGCAGCTTACCGGACAGCCATTCACCCCTCCACTTT. Protein sequence: CASSLPDSHSPLHF.

This clone appeared a single time. The V and J genes are TRBV9 and TRBJ2-7, with 8 bases lining up with TRBD2. The V gene end was trimmed by 3 bases and the J gene end by 6 bases; junction bases not matched to a gene: 8. Germline V CDR1 and CDR2: SGDLS, YYNGEE. The CDR3 runs to 14 residues. This chain's CDR3 is CASSAGLEGGEQYF. In DNA, the CDR3 is TGTGCCAGCAGCGCGGGACTAGAAGGAGGCGAGCAGTACTTC.

This chain links TRBV6-5 with TRBJ1-1, with D possibly TRBD1 on 5 matching bases. This CDR3 is 13 amino acids long. Per germline, CDR1 MNHEY and CDR2 SVGAGI. Trimming took off 5 bases at V and 0 bases at J, with 7 bases between the two ends. The CDR3 reads CASSPGLNTEAFF. Written as DNA, the CDR3 is TGTGCCAGCAGTCCAGGGCTGAACACTGAAGCTTTCTTT.

V gene TRBV19 combines with J gene TRBJ1-1, with TRBD1 matching 7 bases. From germline, CDR1 is LNHDA and CDR2 SQIVND (reference sequence). The ends lost 7 bases at V and 5 bases at J; junction bases unmatched: 7. This CDR3 region has 13 residues. Written as DNA, the CDR3 is TGTGCCAGTATTAGACAGGGTGAGACTGAAGCTTTCTTT. Translation gives CASIRQGETEAFF.

DNA for the CDR3: TGTGCCAGCAGTTACTCGTACAGGCGAAATGAAAAACTGTTTTTT. It specifies CASSYSYRRNEKLFF. The V gene is TRBV6-5, the J gene TRBJ1-4; TRBD1 is a possible D gene (5 bases). This CDR3 comprises 15 residues. Trimming took 0 bases from V and 5 from J, leaving 10 bases between them. The germline CDR1 and CDR2 sequences are MNHEY and SVGAGI.

This chain links TRBV5-1 with TRBJ2-5, with D perhaps TRBD1 (5 bases). This CDR3 region has 14 residues. Deletions cut 2 bases from V and 4 bases from J, with 12 bases between. Germline assignment: CDR1 SGHRS and CDR2 YFSETQ. CDR3 sequence: CASSFLRQSETQYF. The CDR3 nucleotides read TGCGCCAGCAGCTTCCTTCGACAGTCAGAGACCCAGTACTTC.

The rearrangement uses TRBV5-8 and TRBJ1-5; 8 nucleotides align to TRBD1. Per the germline V gene, CDR1 is SGHTS and CDR2 is YDEGEE. The CDR3 covers 16 residues. Trimming at V came to 0 bases and at J to 9 bases, leaving 11 bases not matched to a gene. The CDR3 spells CASSLAGRGPLRPQHF. For the CDR3, the DNA is TGTGCCAGCAGCTTGGCCGGCAGGGGGCCACTCCGGCCCCAGCATTTT.

This clone came up once. The CDR3 DNA follows: TGTGCCAGCAGCTTACTCGCGGTAAGCACAGATACGCAGTATTTT. Protein: CASSLLAVSTDTQYF. V usage is TRBV5-4 and J usage is TRBJ2-3; D call uncertain. Germline V gene sequence: CDR1 SGHNT, CDR2 YYREEE (reference sequence). The CDR3 extends over 15 amino acids. Trimming left V 2 bases short and J 0 bases short, with 10 bases between.

This rearrangement joins TRBV7-6 to TRBJ2-1, with D possibly being TRBD2 (5 bases). Trimming shortened V by 4 bases and J by 5 bases, and 15 bases separated the two germline ends. The CDR3 runs to 15 residues. CDR1 is SGHVS and CDR2 is FNYEAQ in the germline V gene. The chain's CDR3 is CASSSPEGNNNEQFF. The CDR3 DNA reads as TGTGCCAGCAGCTCCCCTGAGGGTAACAACAATGAGCAGTTCTTC.

This chain links TRBV10-3 with TRBJ1-2, with D perhaps TRBD1 (6 bases). Germline V gene sequence: CDR1 ENHRY, CDR2 SYGVKD. This CDR3 spans 11 amino acids. V was clipped by 7 bases and J by 7 bases, with 10 bases between them. For the CDR3, the DNA is TGTGCCATCAAGGGGGGGCTTGGCTACACCTTC. The encoded protein is CAIKGGLGYTF.

The chain employs TRBV30 and TRBJ1-2; no clear D gene. Germline CDR1 GTSNPN, CDR2 SVGIG (reference sequence). Trimming took off 0 bases at V and 3 bases at J, with 8 bases between the two ends. There are 13 residues in the CDR3. CDR3 nucleotide sequence: TGTGCCTGGAGTGTAGAGGGTGACTATGGCTACACCTTC. Its translation is CAWSVEGDYGYTF.

The chain is built from TRBV27 and TRBJ1-2; 7 nucleotides line up with TRBD1. The germline V gene has CDR1 MNHEY and CDR2 SMNVEV (reference sequence). This CDR3 has 15 residues. Unmatched junction bases numbered 10, after V lost 5 bases and J lost 4 bases. This chain's CDR3 is CASSPRTGGSYGYTF. The CDR3 DNA reads as TGTGCCAGCAGTCCTAGGACAGGCGGTAGCTATGGCTACACCTTC.

V and J are TRBV19 and TRBJ2-7, with 10 bases identical to TRBD1. The CDR3 loop spans 15 amino acids. V lost 4 bases and J lost 1; bases outside the gene matches: 4. Germline CDR1 and CDR2: LNHDA and SQIVND (reference sequence). The CDR3 DNA is TGTGCCAGTAGTACCGGACAGGGGGGGTCCTACGAGCAGTACTTC. This codes for CASSTGQGGSYEQYF.

The CDR3 region is CASRRSGGTYNEQFF. CDR3 DNA sequence: TGTGCCAGCAGACGTAGCGGGGGAACCTACAATGAGCAGTTCTTC. The chain employs TRBV7-2 and TRBJ2-1; 9 positions match TRBD2. The CDR3 contains 15 residues. V dropped 6 bases and J dropped 2; count of bases not matched to a gene: 5. Germline-derived CDR1 and CDR2 are SGHTA and FQGNSA. Looking up the rest from reference TRBV7-2 and TRBJ2-1 gives the full variable domain: GAGVSQSPSNKVTEKGKDVELRCDPISGHTALYWYRQSLGQGLEFLIYFQGNSAPDKSGLPSDRFSAERTGGSVSTLTIQRTQQEDSAVYLCASRRSGGTYNEQFFGPGTRLTVL.

This chain joins TRBV5-1 and TRBJ1-1; 9 bases match TRBD1. This CDR3 has 12 amino acids. V was pared by 5 bases and J by 11 bases, with 7 bases of the junction left unmatched. CDR1 and CDR2 from the germline V gene are SGHRS and YFSETQ. In DNA form, the CDR3 reads TGCGCCAGCAGAGAAACAGGGGGCCTGGCTTTCTTT. Translated: CASRETGGLAFF. Full variable domain (missing parts from reference TRBV5-1 and TRBJ1-1): KAGVTQTPRYLIKTRGQQVTLSCSPISGHRSVSWYQQTPGQGLQFLFEYFSETQRNKGNFPGRFSGRQFSNSRSEMNVSTLELGDSALYLCASRETGGLAFFGQGTRLTVV.

In this sample, this clone turned up once. J is TRBJ1-1 and V is TRBV28; no definite D call. In germline, CDR1 is MDHEN, CDR2 SYDVKM. The CDR3 consists of 12 residues. The V gene lost 3 bases and the J gene lost 6 bases, with 8 bases spanning the gap. This CDR3 reads CASSFLGAEAFF. Written as DNA, the CDR3 is TGTGCCAGCAGTTTTTTGGGAGCTGAAGCTTTCTTT.

This clone appeared a single time. J is TRBJ1-2 and V is TRBV6-6; TRBD1 matches 8 bases. Germline CDR1 reads MNHNY; CDR2 reads SVGAGI (reference sequence). The CDR3 runs to 11 residues. Losses at the gene ends were 5 bases for V and 13 bases for J; bases not matched to a gene: 6. CDR3 sequence (DNA): TGTGCCAGCAGTCTTAGTACAGGGGGCACCTTC. Amino acids: CASSLSTGGTF.

V and J are TRBV11-2 and TRBJ1-4, with 9 nucleotides matching TRBD1. The CDR3 contains 16 residues. V trimming: 5 bases; J trimming: 10 bases; junction bases outside the gene matches: 14. The germline gives CDR1 SGHAT, CDR2 FQNNGV. In DNA form, the CDR3 reads TGTGCCAGCAGCACACCTATCAGGGACAGGGCGGGAAAACTGTTTTTT. Translating gives CASSTPIRDRAGKLFF.

The chain has TRBV18 and TRBJ2-3; 12 bases map to TRBD2. This CDR3 spans 15 amino acids. Germline-derived CDR1 and CDR2 are KGHSH and LQKENI. V gave up 3 bases and J gave up 7 bases; unmatched junction bases: 5. The CDR3 DNA is TGTGCCAGCTCACCCTACGGACTAGCGGGGAATACGCAGTATTTT. Its translation: CASSPYGLAGNTQYF. The whole variable domain, remainder taken from reference TRBV18 and TRBJ2-3, is NAGVMQNPRHLVRRRGQEARLRCSPMKGHSHVYWYRQLPEEGLKFMVYLQKENIIDESGMPKERFSAEFPKEGPSILRIQQVVRGDSAAYFCASSPYGLAGNTQYFGPGTRLTVL.

The rearrangement joins TRBV4-1 to TRBJ1-5; D is possibly TRBD1 (6 bases). This CDR3 contains 17 residues. The V end lost 4 bases, the J end lost 3 bases, and 19 bases lay between the germline ends. Germline CDR1 is MGHRA and CDR2 is YSYEKL. CDR3 protein: CASSRETPDRTNQPQHF. The CDR3, as DNA: TGCGCCAGCAGCCGAGAAACCCCGGACAGAACCAATCAGCCCCAGCATTTT.

The V gene is TRBV9, the J gene TRBJ2-1; 7 bases line up with TRBD1. From germline, CDR1 is SGDLS and CDR2 YYNGEE. The CDR3 extends over 14 amino acids. Unmatched junction bases numbered 4, after V lost 3 bases and J lost 4 bases. The CDR3 DNA sequence: TGTGCCAGCAGCGCCCGACAGGGTTACAATGAGCAGTTCTTC. Translated: CASSARQGYNEQFF. Combining the CDR3 with reference TRBV9 and TRBJ2-1 gives the whole variable domain DSGVTQTPKHLITATGQRVTLRCSPRSGDLSVYWYQQSLDQGLQFLIQYYNGEERAKGNILERFSAQQFPDLHSELNLSSLELGDSALYFCASSARQGYNEQFFGPGTRLTVL.

The J gene is TRBJ2-4, the V gene TRBV4-2; D remains unclear. CDR3 size: 14 residues. Trimming shortened V by 0 bases and J by 7 bases, and 10 bases separated the two germline ends. Germline loops: CDR1 LGHNA, CDR2 YNFKEQ. DNA of the CDR3: TGTGCCAGCAGCCAAGATTCCCAGTCCAACATTCAGTACTTC. It codes for CASSQDSQSNIQYF.

This chain connects TRBV30 to TRBJ1-1; no reliable D call. The V gene's germline CDR1 is GTSNPN and CDR2 SVGIG (reference sequence). This CDR3 is built from 13 residues. Between the trimmed V and J ends, which lost 0 bases and 11 bases, there was a span of 16 bases. DNA of the CDR3: TGTGCCTGGAGTGTACGGCCCCCCGAGGCGGCTTTCTTT. Its protein product is CAWSVRPPEAAFF.

This sequence joins TRBV7-9 and TRBJ2-1; 9 bases are a match to TRBD2. The CDR3 has 16 residues. Trimming cost V 2 bases and J 5 bases; bases outside gene matches: 7. Per germline, CDR1 SEHNR and CDR2 FQNEAQ (reference sequence). CDR3 coding DNA: TGTGCCAGCAGCTTACTTGGACTAGCGTTTGACAATGAGCAGTTCTTC. Its protein is CASSLLGLAFDNEQFF.

The chain is built from TRBV28 and TRBJ1-2, with D perhaps matching TRBD1 (5 bases). The CDR3 is made up of 15 amino acids. Trimming removed 5 bases at V and 4 bases at J, with 17 bases between. Germline CDR1 MDHEN, CDR2 SYDVKM. CDR3 in DNA: TGTGCCAGCAGTACCCCCCAGGGAACGGGCTATGGCTACACCTTC. Translating gives CASSTPQGTGYGYTF.

In this sample, this clone turned up once. This sequence joins TRBV15 and TRBJ2-5, with D unclear. The length of the CDR3 is 16 residues. V lost 5 bases and J 3 bases, leaving 19 bases between the germline ends. Per germline, CDR1 LNHNV and CDR2 YYDKDF (reference sequence). CDR3 loop: CATSAPVLVSKETQYF. In DNA, the CDR3 is TGTGCCACCAGCGCCCCAGTCCTAGTATCCAAAGAGACCCAGTACTTC.

The chain is built from TRBV2 and TRBJ2-3; D is perhaps TRBD2 (5 bases). Germline CDR1 is SNHLY and CDR2 is FYNNEI. This CDR3 has 15 amino acids. V was trimmed by 2 bases and J by 2 bases, leaving 11 bases between them. CDR3 region: CASSERASNTDTQYF. The CDR3 bases are TGTGCCAGCAGTGAAAGGGCTAGCAACACAGATACGCAGTATTTT. Complete variable domain (other parts from reference TRBV2 and TRBJ2-3): EPEVTQTPSHQVTQMGQEVILRCVPISNHLYFYWYRQILGQKVEFLVSFYNNEISEKSEIFDDQFSVERPDGSNFTLKIRSTKLEDSAMYFCASSERASNTDTQYFGPGTRLTVL.